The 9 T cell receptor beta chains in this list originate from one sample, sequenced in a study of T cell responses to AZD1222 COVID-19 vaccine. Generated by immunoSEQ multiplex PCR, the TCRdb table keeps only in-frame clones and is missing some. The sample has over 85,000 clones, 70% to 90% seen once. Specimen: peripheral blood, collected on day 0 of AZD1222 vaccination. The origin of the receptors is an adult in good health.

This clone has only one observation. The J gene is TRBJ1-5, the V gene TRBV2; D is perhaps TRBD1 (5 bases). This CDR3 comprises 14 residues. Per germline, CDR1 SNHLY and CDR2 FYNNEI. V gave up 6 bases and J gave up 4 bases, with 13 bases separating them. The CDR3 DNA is TGTGCCAGCAGCGGGGACGGTTCTAATCAGCCCCAGCATTTT. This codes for CASSGDGSNQPQHF.

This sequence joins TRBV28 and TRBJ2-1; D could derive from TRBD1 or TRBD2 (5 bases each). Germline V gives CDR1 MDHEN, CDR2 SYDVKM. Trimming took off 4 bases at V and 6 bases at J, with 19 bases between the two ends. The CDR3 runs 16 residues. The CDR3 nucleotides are TGTGCCAGCAGTTCACCCAGGGCTACGGGATCCAATGAGCAGTTCTTC. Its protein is CASSSPRATGSNEQFF.

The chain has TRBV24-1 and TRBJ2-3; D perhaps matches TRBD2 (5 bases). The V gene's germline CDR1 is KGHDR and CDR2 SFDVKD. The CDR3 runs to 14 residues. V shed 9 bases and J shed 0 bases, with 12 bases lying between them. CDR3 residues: CATAGDLSTDTQYF. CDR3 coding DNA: TGTGCCACCGCGGGCGACCTTAGCACAGATACGCAGTATTTT.

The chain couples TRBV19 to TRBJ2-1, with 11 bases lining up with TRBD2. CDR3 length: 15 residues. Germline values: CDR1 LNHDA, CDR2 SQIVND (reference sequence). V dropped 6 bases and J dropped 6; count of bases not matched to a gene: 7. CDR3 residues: CASRRTSGGSNEQFF. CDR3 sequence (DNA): TGTGCCAGTAGAAGAACTAGCGGGGGTAGCAATGAGCAGTTCTTC.

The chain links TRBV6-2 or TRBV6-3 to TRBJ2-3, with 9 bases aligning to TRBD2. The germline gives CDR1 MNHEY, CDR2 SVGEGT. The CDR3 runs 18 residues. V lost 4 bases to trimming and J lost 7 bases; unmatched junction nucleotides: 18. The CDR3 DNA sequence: TGTGCCAGCAGTTTCGCCCTTTCCTTAGCGGGGGCCGGGAATACGCAGTATTTT. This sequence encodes CASSFALSLAGAGNTQYF.

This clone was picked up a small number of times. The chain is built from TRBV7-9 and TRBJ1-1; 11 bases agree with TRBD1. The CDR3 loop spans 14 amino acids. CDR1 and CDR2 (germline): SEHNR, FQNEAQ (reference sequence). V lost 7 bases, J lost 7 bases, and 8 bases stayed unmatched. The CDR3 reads CASNVDRGQNEAFF. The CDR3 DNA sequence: TGTGCCAGCAACGTGGACAGGGGGCAAAATGAAGCTTTCTTT.

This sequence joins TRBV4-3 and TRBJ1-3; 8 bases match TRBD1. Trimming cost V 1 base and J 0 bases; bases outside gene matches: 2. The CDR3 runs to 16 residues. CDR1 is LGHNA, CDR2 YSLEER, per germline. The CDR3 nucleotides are TGCGCCAGCAGCCAAGTAACAGGGGGCTCTGGAAACACCATATATTTT. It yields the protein CASSQVTGGSGNTIYF.

The CDR3 coding sequence is TGTGCCAGCAGCTTAGCCGGCAGCCTAGAAGCTTTCTTT. It codes for CASSLAGSLEAFF. This chain uses TRBV7-8 with TRBJ1-1; D call uncertain. CDR3 length: 13 residues. The germline CDR1 and CDR2 sequences are SGHVS and FQNEAQ. The germline V and J ends were trimmed by 0 bases and 8 bases, with 10 bases remaining between them. Combining the CDR3 with reference TRBV7-8 and TRBJ1-1 gives the whole variable domain GAGVSQSPRYKVAKRGQDVALRCDPISGHVSLFWYQQALGQGPEFLTYFQNEAQLDKSGLPSDRFFAERPEGSVSTLKIQRTQQEDSAVYLCASSLAGSLEAFFGQGTRLTVV.

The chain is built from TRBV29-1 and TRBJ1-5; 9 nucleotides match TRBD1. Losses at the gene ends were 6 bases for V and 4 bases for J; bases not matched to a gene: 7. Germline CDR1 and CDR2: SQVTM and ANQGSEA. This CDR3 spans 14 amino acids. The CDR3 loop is CSVRGTGPNQPQHF. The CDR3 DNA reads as TGCAGCGTGCGCGGGACAGGGCCAAATCAGCCCCAGCATTTT. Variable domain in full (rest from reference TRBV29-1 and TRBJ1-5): SAVISQKPSRDICQRGTSLTIQCQVDSQVTMMFWYRQQPGQSLTLIATANQGSEATYESGFVIDKFPISRPNLTFSTLTVSNMSPEDSSIYLCSVRGTGPNQPQHFGDGTRLSIL.